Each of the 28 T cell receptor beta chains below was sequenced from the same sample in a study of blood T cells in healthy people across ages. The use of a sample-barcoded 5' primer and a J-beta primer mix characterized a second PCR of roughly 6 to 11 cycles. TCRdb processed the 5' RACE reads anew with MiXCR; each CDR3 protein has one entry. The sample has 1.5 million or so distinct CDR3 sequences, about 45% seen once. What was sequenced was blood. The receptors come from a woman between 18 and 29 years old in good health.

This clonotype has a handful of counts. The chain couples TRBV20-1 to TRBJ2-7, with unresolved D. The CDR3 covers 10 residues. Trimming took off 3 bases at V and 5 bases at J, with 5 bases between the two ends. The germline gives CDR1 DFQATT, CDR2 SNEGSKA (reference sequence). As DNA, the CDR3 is TGCAGTGCTAGTTGGGACGAGCAGTACTTC. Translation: CSASWDEQYF.

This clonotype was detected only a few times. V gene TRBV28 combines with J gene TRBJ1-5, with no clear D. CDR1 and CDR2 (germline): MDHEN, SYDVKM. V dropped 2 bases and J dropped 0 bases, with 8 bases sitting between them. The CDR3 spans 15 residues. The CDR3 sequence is CASSLEAFSNQPQHF. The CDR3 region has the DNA TGTGCCAGCAGTTTAGAGGCGTTTAGCAATCAGCCCCAGCATTTT. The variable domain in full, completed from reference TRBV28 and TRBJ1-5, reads DVKVTQSSRYLVKRTGEKVFLECVQDMDHENMFWYRQDPGLGLRLIYFSYDVKMKEKGDIPEGYSVSREKKERFSLILESASTNQTSMYLCASSLEAFSNQPQHFGDGTRLSIL.

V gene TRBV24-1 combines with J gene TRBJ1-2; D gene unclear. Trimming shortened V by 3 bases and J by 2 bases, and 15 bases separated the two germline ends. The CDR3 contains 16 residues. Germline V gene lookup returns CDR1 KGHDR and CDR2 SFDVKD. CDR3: CATSDLSLGRNYGYTF. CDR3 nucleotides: TGTGCCACCAGTGATCTTAGTCTAGGACGGAACTATGGCTACACCTTC.

CDR3 DNA: TGTGCCAGCAAGAAAACTAGCGGGATAGGCGAGCAGTTCTTC. This gives the protein CASKKTSGIGEQFF. This chain uses TRBV6-6 with TRBJ2-1; 10 bases align to TRBD2. This CDR3 contains 14 residues. With V trimmed by 7 bases and J by 10 bases, 10 bases remained unmatched. The germline CDR1 and CDR2 sequences are MNHNY and SVGAGI (reference sequence).

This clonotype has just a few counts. The CDR3: CASSGPLKGTEAFF. CDR3 DNA: TGCGCCAGCAGCGGCCCCCTTAAAGGAACTGAAGCTTTCTTT. The gene calls are TRBV4-1 and TRBJ1-1; D gene ambiguous. The CDR3 covers 14 residues. CDR1 and CDR2 (germline): MGHRA, YSYEKL. The ends were cut back, 5 bases at V and 5 bases at J, with 15 bases in the middle.

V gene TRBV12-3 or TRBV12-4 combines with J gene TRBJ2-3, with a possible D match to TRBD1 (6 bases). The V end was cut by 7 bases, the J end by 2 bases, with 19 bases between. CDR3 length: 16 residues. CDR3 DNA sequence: TGTGCCAGCACCCCAGGGGACGGCCAGTTCACAGATACGCAGTATTTT. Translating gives CASTPGDGQFTDTQYF.

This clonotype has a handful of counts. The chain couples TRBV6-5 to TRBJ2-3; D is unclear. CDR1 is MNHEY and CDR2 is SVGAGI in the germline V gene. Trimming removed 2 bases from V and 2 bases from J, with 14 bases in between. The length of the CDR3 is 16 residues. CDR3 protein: CASSYLKGWSTDTQYF. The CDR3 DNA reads TGTGCCAGCAGTTACCTTAAGGGATGGTCCACAGATACGCAGTATTTT.

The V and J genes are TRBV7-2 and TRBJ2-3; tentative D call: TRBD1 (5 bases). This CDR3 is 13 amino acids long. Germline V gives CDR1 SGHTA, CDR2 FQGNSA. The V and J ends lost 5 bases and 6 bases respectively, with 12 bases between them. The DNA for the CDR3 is TGTGCCAGCAGCATAGACAGTGCGGATACGCAGTATTTT. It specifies CASSIDSADTQYF.

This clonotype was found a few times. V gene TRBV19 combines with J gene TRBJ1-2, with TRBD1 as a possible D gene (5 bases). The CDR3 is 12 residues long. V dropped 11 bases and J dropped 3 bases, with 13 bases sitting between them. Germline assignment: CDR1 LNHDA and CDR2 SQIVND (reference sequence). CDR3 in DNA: TGTGCCTCCGGGGTAGGGGACTATGGCTACACCTTC. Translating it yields CASGVGDYGYTF.

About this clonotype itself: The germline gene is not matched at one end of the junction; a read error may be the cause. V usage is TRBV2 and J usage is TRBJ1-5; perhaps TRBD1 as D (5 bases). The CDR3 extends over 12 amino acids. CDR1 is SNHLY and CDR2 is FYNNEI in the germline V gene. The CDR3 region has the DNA TGCGCCAGCGGGGGGGGCAATCAGCCCCAGCATTTT. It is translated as CASGGGNQPQHF.

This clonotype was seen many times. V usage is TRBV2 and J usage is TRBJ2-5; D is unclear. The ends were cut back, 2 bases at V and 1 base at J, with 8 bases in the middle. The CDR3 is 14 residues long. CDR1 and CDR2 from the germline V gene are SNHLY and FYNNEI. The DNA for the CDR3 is TGTGCCAGCAGTGAACTCACAGTCCAAGAGACCCAGTACTTC. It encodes CASSELTVQETQYF.

The CDR3 DNA sequence: TGTGCCAGCAGCGTAGAGGATGTCTACAATGAGCAGTTCTTC. Its protein is CASSVEDVYNEQFF. This chain connects TRBV9 to TRBJ2-1; no reliable D call. Trimming took off 0 bases at V and 3 bases at J, with 7 bases between the two ends. Germline assignment: CDR1 SGDLS and CDR2 YYNGEE. This CDR3 spans 14 amino acids. The full variable domain, rest sourced from reference TRBV9 and TRBJ2-1, is DSGVTQTPKHLITATGQRVTLRCSPRSGDLSVYWYQQSLDQGLQFLIQYYNGEERAKGNILERFSAQQFPDLHSELNLSSLELGDSALYFCASSVEDVYNEQFFGPGTRLTVL.

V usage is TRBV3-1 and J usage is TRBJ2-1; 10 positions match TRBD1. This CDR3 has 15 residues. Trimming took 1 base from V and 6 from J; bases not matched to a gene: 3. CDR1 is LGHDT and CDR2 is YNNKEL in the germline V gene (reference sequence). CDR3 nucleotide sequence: TGTGCCAGCAGCCAAGGGACAGGGGGGCCCAATGAGCAGTTCTTC. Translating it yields CASSQGTGGPNEQFF.

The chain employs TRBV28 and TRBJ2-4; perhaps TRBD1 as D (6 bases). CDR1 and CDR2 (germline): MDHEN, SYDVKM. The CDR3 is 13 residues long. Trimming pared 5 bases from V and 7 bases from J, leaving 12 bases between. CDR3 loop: CASSVYQGNIQYF. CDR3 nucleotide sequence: TGTGCCAGCAGTGTATACCAGGGGAACATTCAGTACTTC.

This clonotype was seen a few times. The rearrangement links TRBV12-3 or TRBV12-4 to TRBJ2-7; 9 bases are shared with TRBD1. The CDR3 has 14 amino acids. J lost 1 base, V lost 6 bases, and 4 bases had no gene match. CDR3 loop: CASRGTGKSYEQYF. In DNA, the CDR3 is TGTGCCAGCAGGGGGACAGGGAAATCCTACGAGCAGTACTTC.

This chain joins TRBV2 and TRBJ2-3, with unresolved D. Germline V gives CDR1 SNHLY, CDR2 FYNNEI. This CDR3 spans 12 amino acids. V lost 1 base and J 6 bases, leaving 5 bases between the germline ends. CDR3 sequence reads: CASSEVDDTQYF. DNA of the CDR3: TGTGCCAGCAGTGAAGTTGACGATACGCAGTATTTT.

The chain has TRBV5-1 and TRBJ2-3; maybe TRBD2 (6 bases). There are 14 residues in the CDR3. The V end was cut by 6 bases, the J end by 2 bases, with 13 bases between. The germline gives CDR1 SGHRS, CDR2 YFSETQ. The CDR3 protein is CASNLATTTDTQYF. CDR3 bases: TGCGCCAGCAACCTAGCGACAACCACAGATACGCAGTATTTT.

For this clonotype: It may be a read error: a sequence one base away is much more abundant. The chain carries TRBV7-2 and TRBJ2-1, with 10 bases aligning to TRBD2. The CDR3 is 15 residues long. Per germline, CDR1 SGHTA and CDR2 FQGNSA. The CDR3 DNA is TGTGCCAGCAGCTTAGAGCGGGGGGGCTACAATGAGCGGTTCTTC. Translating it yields CASSLERGGYNERFF.

In DNA, the CDR3 is TGTGCCACCAGCAGATCTCCGGGACTAGCGCATCAAGAGACCCAGTACTTC. Its translation is CATSRSPGLAHQETQYF. This chain uses TRBV15 with TRBJ2-5, with TRBD2 matching 10 bases. This CDR3 contains 17 residues. Germline V lookup: CDR1 LNHNV, CDR2 YYDKDF (reference sequence). Germline trimming cut 2 bases from V and 2 bases from J; bases unmatched to any gene: 8.

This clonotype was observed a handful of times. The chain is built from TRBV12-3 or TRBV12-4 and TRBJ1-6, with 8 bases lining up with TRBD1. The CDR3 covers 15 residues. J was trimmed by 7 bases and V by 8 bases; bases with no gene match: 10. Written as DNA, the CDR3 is TGTGCCAGCGCCGGACAGGGAGGGCCCAATTCACCCCTCCACTTT. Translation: CASAGQGGPNSPLHF.

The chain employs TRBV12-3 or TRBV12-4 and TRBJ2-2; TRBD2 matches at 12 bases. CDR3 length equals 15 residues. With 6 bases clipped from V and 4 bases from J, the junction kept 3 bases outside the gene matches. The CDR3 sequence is CASRRTSGTTGELFF. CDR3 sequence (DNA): TGTGCCAGCAGACGGACTAGCGGGACCACCGGGGAGCTGTTTTTT.

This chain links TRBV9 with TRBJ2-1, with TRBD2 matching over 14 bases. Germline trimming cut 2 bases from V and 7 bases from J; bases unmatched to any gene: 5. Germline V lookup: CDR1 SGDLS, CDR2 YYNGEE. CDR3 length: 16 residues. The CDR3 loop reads CASSVRGLAGDNEQFF. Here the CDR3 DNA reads TGTGCCAGCAGCGTCCGGGGACTAGCGGGGGATAATGAGCAGTTCTTC.

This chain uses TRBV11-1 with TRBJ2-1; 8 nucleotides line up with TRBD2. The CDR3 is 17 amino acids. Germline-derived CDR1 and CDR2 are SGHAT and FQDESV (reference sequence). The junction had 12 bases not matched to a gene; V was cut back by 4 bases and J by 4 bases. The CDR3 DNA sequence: TGTGCCAGCAGCTCACCGTCCGGGACTAGAGAATACAATGAGCAGTTCTTC. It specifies CASSSPSGTREYNEQFF.

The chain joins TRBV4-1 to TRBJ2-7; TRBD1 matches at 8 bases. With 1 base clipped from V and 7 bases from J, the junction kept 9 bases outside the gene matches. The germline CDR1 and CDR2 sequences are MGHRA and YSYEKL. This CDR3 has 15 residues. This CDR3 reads CASSQGTGSYNEQYF. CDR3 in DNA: TGCGCCAGCAGCCAAGGGACAGGGTCCTACAATGAGCAGTACTTC.

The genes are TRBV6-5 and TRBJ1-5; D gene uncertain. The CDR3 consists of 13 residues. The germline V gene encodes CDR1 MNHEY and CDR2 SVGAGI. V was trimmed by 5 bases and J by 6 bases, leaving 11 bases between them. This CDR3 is CASSARVSQPQHF. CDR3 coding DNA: TGTGCCAGCAGTGCGAGGGTTTCTCAGCCCCAGCATTTT.

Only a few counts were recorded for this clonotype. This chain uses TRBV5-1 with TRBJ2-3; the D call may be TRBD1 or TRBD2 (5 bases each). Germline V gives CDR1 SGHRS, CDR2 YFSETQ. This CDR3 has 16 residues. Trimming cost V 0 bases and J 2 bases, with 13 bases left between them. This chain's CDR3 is CASSLGRGTDTDTQYF. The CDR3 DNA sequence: TGCGCCAGCAGCTTGGGGCGTGGGACCGACACAGATACGCAGTATTTT.

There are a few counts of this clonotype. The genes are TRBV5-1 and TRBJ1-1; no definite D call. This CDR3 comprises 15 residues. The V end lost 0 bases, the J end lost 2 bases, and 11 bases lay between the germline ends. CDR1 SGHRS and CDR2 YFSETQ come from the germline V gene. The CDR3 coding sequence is TGCGCCAGCAGCTTGGAAGGATTGGGAAACACTGAAGCTTTCTTT. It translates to CASSLEGLGNTEAFF.

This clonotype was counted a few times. CDR3 nucleotides: TGCAGTGCTCTGGGTTGGGAGGGCCTCTACAATGAGCAGTTCTTC. Its translation is CSALGWEGLYNEQFF. The rearrangement links TRBV20-1 to TRBJ2-1; 7 bases are shared with TRBD2. The CDR3 sequence is 15 residues long. Germline assignment: CDR1 DFQATT and CDR2 SNEGSKA (reference sequence). V trimming: 5 bases; J trimming: 3 bases; junction bases outside the gene matches: 10.